This TCR beta chain derives from a study of T cells in Graves' hyperthyroidism and ophthalmopathy. Authors of the study amplified TCR beta CDR3 regions from RNA transcripts. RT-PCR in the first round (using the HTBI primer set) targeted the TCR CDR3. In TCRdb, the multiplex PCR reads were re-called with MiXCR into one record per CDR3 protein. Of hundreds of thousands of distinct CDR3 sequences listed, under 60% are singletons. Germline V gene data show CDR1 as MNHNY and CDR2 as SVGAGI (reference sequence). Losses at the gene ends were 4 bases for V and 6 bases for J; bases not matched to a gene: 5. The CDR3 contains 13 residues.

The material sequenced was peripheral blood or thyroid tissue (not recorded which). The TCR was taken from a woman aged 18-29 years with Graves' hyperthyroidism. V usage is TRBV6-6 and J usage is TRBJ1-1; TRBD1 aligns across 7 bases. The CDR3 spells CASSSQGVAEAFF. As DNA, the CDR3 is TGTGCCAGCAGTTCTCAGGGGGTTGCTGAAGCTTTCTTT.